This T cell receptor beta chain originates from a study of T cells in localized non-small cell lung cancer. The study's findings and limits: Compared with tumor, uninvolved adjacent lung displayed greater T cell clonality, ranking highest overall. Because researchers sequenced only one region of the tumor, heterogeneity is still possible.

Profiling relied on immunoSEQ multiplex PCR, and the TCRdb table lists in-frame clones only, not all of them. Of some 13,000 clones in the sample, 86% were seen once. Trimming pared 3 bases from V and 5 bases from J, leaving 29 bases between. CDR1 is MNHEY and CDR2 is SMNVEV in the germline V gene (reference sequence). The CDR3 sequence is 19 residues long. This clone is a singleton in its sample. What it recognizes is unknown. The clonotype was recovered from a male donor older than 55 with stage III lung adenocarcinoma. Specimen: peripheral blood, collected before any cancer treatment. The rearrangement uses TRBV27 and TRBJ2-7, with D unresolved. This chain's CDR3 is CASSFTARNPIFPWDEQYF. CDR3 nucleotide sequence: TGTGCCAGCAGTTTCACGGCCCGGAACCCGATCTTTCCCTGGGACGAGCAGTACTTC.